This TCR beta chain emerged from a study of tumor-infiltrating lymphocytes in primary liver carcinoma. Study-level background: Surgical resection served as treatment for the primary liver carcinoma of these patients.

The investigators made TCR beta cDNA from about 510 ng total RNA, using a constant-region primer. For TCR beta, libraries were produced by three nested multiplex PCR rounds using slightly modified ARM-PCR. The first two PCR rounds used TRBV1-TRBV30 primers with a Cbeta primer, 9 to 10 cycles each. A single record per CDR3 protein comes from TCRdb applying MiXCR to the multiplex PCR reads. Of fewer than 350,000 distinct CDR3 sequences listed, approximately 60% are singletons. This clonotype was recorded only once. Its antigen is still unknown. Germline CDR1 SGHVS, CDR2 FQNEAQ. This CDR3 is built from 15 residues. The V end lost 3 bases, the J end lost 3 bases, and 15 bases lay between the germline ends. They got blood RNA out of unsorted whole blood and also pulled out germline DNA. Study observations and caveats: The difference in top-250-clone fraction between tumors and blood was significant, favoring tumors (p = 0.039).

The clonotype was recovered from a middle-aged man with primary liver carcinoma and hepatitis B virus infection. This chain uses TRBV7-8 with TRBJ2-7; D is unresolved. Sequencing was performed on peripheral blood. CDR3 nucleotides: TGTGCCAGCAGCTTCCGTGCTAGTTTTAACTACGAGCAGTACTTC. Protein product: CASSFRASFNYEQYF.